The 24 T cell receptor beta chains reported below all come from one sample, sequenced in a study of control samples from healthy donors and cancer patients. Measured with immunoSEQ multiplex PCR; TCRdb has only the in-frame clones, and not every one. The sample yields 170,000 or so clones, about 93% seen once. The sequenced sample consisted of blood. These receptors all stem from a man younger than 35 in good health.

The count of this clone is one. The chain links TRBV18 to TRBJ2-1; TRBD2 might be the D (6 bases). This CDR3 is 16 amino acids long. Trimming stripped 2 bases from V and 0 bases from J, with 11 bases between. Per the germline V gene, CDR1 is KGHSH and CDR2 is LQKENI. The CDR3 bases are TGTGCCAGCTCACCAAGGGACTCGCCCTCCTACAATGAGCAGTTCTTC. Translating it yields CASSPRDSPSYNEQFF.

This clone was observed a few times. The chain couples TRBV28 to TRBJ2-7, with D unresolved. CDR3 size: 11 residues. The V and J ends lost 5 bases and 6 bases respectively, with 8 bases between them. CDR1 is MDHEN and CDR2 is SYDVKM in the germline V gene. CDR3 protein: CASSDQSEQYF. CDR3 nucleotide sequence: TGTGCCAGCAGTGATCAGAGCGAGCAGTACTTC.

This chain links TRBV9 with TRBJ1-2, with D possibly TRBD1 on 6 matching bases. The CDR3 runs to 13 residues. With 2 bases removed from V and 2 bases from J, the gap between germline ends came to 7 bases. Per the germline V gene, CDR1 is SGDLS and CDR2 is YYNGEE. CDR3 sequence reads: CASSVRGNYGYTF. The DNA for the CDR3 is TGTGCCAGCAGCGTTAGGGGGAACTATGGCTACACCTTC.

The chain joins TRBV6-5 to TRBJ1-6; no clear D. Trimming stripped 0 bases from V and 7 bases from J, with 10 bases between. This CDR3 has 15 amino acids. Per germline, CDR1 MNHEY and CDR2 SVGAGI. CDR3 amino acids: CASSYSGSANSPLHF. In DNA, the CDR3 is TGTGCCAGCAGTTACTCCGGGTCAGCAAATTCACCCCTCCACTTT.

The V gene is TRBV7-8, the J gene TRBJ2-1, with no clear D. CDR1 SGHVS and CDR2 FQNEAQ come from the germline V gene. The CDR3 extends over 11 amino acids. The V and J ends lost 5 bases and 9 bases respectively, with 8 bases between them. CDR3 in amino acids: CASSRVIEQFF. The CDR3 DNA reads TGTGCCAGCAGCCGCGTAATTGAGCAGTTCTTC.

The J gene is TRBJ2-1, the V gene TRBV4-2; unclear D gene. V was pared by 0 bases and J by 7 bases, with 10 bases between. The germline V gene has CDR1 LGHNA and CDR2 YNFKEQ. The CDR3 has 14 residues. This CDR3 reads CASSQDPEKNEQFF. In DNA, the CDR3 is TGTGCCAGCAGCCAAGACCCTGAAAAGAATGAGCAGTTCTTC.

In this sample, this clone turned up once. V gene TRBV21-1 combines with J gene TRBJ2-5; the table's TRBD1 call for D was not verified on the DNA. TRBV21-1 is labeled a pseudogene. This CDR3 has 16 amino acids. In DNA, the CDR3 is TGTGCCAGCAGCAAAGCGGCCGACAGGGGGAAAGAGACCCAGTACTTC. It translates to CASSKAADRGKETQYF.

CDR3 residues: CASSGQTTPTSNYGYTF. CDR3 sequence (DNA): TGCGCCAGCAGTGGACAGACGACCCCTACCTCTAACTATGGCTACACCTTC. V and J are TRBV10-2 and TRBJ1-2, with D maybe TRBD1 (5 bases). The CDR3 contains 17 residues. Germline V lookup: CDR1 WSHSY, CDR2 SAAADI. V dropped 4 bases and J dropped 0 bases, with 18 bases sitting between them.

This chain joins TRBV19 and TRBJ1-4; D gene unclear. V was pared by 6 bases and J by 4 bases, with 9 bases between. CDR3 length: 13 amino acids. Germline lookup yields CDR1 LNHDA and CDR2 SQIVND (reference sequence). CDR3 DNA: TGTGCCAGTAGGAGTGGCAATAATGAAAAACTGTTTTTT. Its translation: CASRSGNNEKLFF.

The V gene is TRBV2, the J gene TRBJ1-5; D is ambiguous. The CDR3 is 13 amino acids. V lost 5 bases and J 0 bases, leaving 5 bases between the germline ends. CDR1 is SNHLY, CDR2 FYNNEI, per germline. The CDR3, as DNA: TGTGCCAGCAGTTTCTATAGCAATCAGCCCCAGCATTTT. Its protein product is CASSFYSNQPQHF.

This clone was recorded once. The chain carries TRBV5-6 and TRBJ1-2; D perhaps matches TRBD1 (5 bases). Trimming took 4 bases from V and 8 from J, leaving 18 bases between them. The CDR3 sequence is 14 residues long. Germline CDR1 and CDR2: SGHDT and YYEEEE. The CDR3 DNA follows: TGTGCCAGCAGCCCCCGTCCAGGGACGGGGGGCTACACCTTC. Amino acids: CASSPRPGTGGYTF.

The chain couples TRBV18 to TRBJ2-7; D is perhaps TRBD1 (6 bases). The CDR3 has 12 residues. V dropped 6 bases and J dropped 6 bases, with 12 bases sitting between them. The V gene's germline CDR1 is KGHSH and CDR2 LQKENI. CDR3 sequence: CASSPQGLEQYF. CDR3 nucleotide sequence: TGTGCCAGCTCGCCGCAGGGGCTCGAGCAGTACTTC.

The chain couples TRBV2 to TRBJ1-1; 7 nucleotides align to TRBD1. This CDR3 spans 14 amino acids. Trimming cost V 8 bases and J 4 bases; bases outside gene matches: 10. From germline, CDR1 is SNHLY and CDR2 FYNNEI. As DNA, the CDR3 is TGTGCCAGCCTCTCTACGGGGACAGCCACTGAAGCTTTCTTT. Translating gives CASLSTGTATEAFF.

About this clone: Relative to the germline gene, one junction end is altered; a read error may explain this. The V and J genes are TRBV2 and TRBJ1-3; a weak D match, TRBD1 (6 bases). Germline loops: CDR1 SNHLY, CDR2 FYNNEI. The CDR3 is made up of 17 amino acids. The CDR3 loop reads CGSSEGGTLRRGNTIYF. The DNA of the CDR3 is TGTGGCAGCAGTGAAGGGGGGACCCTAAGGCGTGGAAACACCATATATTTT.

The V call is TRBV21-1, the J call TRBJ1-6. TRBV21-1 constitutes a pseudogene. The length of the CDR3 is 18 residues. The CDR3 here is CASSKEAGTRERNSPLHF. Written as DNA, the CDR3 is TGTGCCAGCAGCAAAGAAGCAGGGACCAGGGAACGCAATTCACCCCTCCACTTT.

The gene calls are TRBV19 and TRBJ2-1; D gene unclear. The CDR3 has 12 amino acids. Germline assignment: CDR1 LNHDA and CDR2 SQIVND (reference sequence). V shed 1 base and J shed 15 bases, with 13 bases lying between them. The CDR3 nucleotides are TGTGCCAGTAGTATAGGCGGCTCTGGATTGTTCTTC. This codes for CASSIGGSGLFF. The full variable domain, with the rest looked up from reference TRBV19 and TRBJ2-1, is DGGITQSPKYLFRKEGQNVTLSCEQNLNHDAMYWYRQDPGQGLRLIYYSQIVNDFQKGDIAEGYSVSREKKESFPLTVTSAQKNPTAFYLCASSIGGSGLFFGPGTRLTVL.

This clone showed up just once. This sequence joins TRBV6-4 and TRBJ1-1; D is unclear. The CDR3 contains 13 residues. Deletions cut 3 bases from V and 2 bases from J, with 7 bases between. Germline V gives CDR1 MRHNA, CDR2 SNTAGT. CDR3 loop: CASSEGSNTEAFF. CDR3 DNA: TGTGCCAGCAGTGAAGGATCCAACACTGAAGCTTTCTTT.

V and J are TRBV18 and TRBJ1-4; weak D call: TRBD1 (5 bases). V lost 2 bases and J 8 bases, leaving 12 bases between the germline ends. Germline CDR1 KGHSH, CDR2 LQKENI. The length of the CDR3 is 14 residues. CDR3: CASSPGTTEEKLFF. The CDR3 coding sequence is TGTGCCAGCTCACCAGGGACGACGGAAGAAAAACTGTTTTTT.

This clone was observed once. V usage is TRBV28 and J usage is TRBJ1-3; D not certain. The CDR3 length is 12 residues. V shed 5 bases and J shed 2 bases, with 4 bases lying between them. CDR1 MDHEN and CDR2 SYDVKM come from the germline V gene. The CDR3 DNA sequence: TGTGCCAGCAGTCGCCCTGGAAACACCATATATTTT. Its protein product is CASSRPGNTIYF. The entire variable domain, with the rest obtained from reference TRBV28 and TRBJ1-3, is as follows: DVKVTQSSRYLVKRTGEKVFLECVQDMDHENMFWYRQDPGLGLRLIYFSYDVKMKEKGDIPEGYSVSREKKERFSLILESASTNQTSMYLCASSRPGNTIYFGEGSWLTVV.

V is TRBV3-1 (or the pseudogene TRBV3-2) and J is TRBJ1-3; D gene ambiguous. The CDR3 has 10 amino acids. Trimming pared 9 bases from V and 8 bases from J, leaving 8 bases between. The germline CDR1 and CDR2 sequences are LGHDT and YNNKEL (reference sequence). In DNA, the CDR3 is TGTGCCAGTGGTGGGGACACCATATATTTT. Amino acids: CASGGDTIYF.

This clone has a single count. The chain is built from TRBV4-2 and TRBJ2-5, with D perhaps matching TRBD2 (5 bases). The germline V gene encodes CDR1 LGHNA and CDR2 YNFKEQ. V lost 1 base and J lost 4, with 13 bases in between. The CDR3 is 15 amino acids. CDR3 loop: CASSQVDGVGETQYF. CDR3 DNA: TGTGCCAGCAGCCAAGTAGACGGGGTCGGAGAGACCCAGTACTTC.

This clone was counted a single time. The genes are TRBV3-1 (or the pseudogene TRBV3-2) and TRBJ2-5, with TRBD1 matching over 7 bases. The junction had 6 bases not matched to a gene; V was cut back by 1 base and J by 4 bases. Germline V CDR1 and CDR2: LGHDT, YNNKEL (reference sequence). The CDR3 consists of 15 residues. The CDR3, as DNA: TGTGCCAGCAGCCAAGGACAGGGTGCGGGAGAGACCCAGTACTTC. Its protein is CASSQGQGAGETQYF.

This clone was seen once. The gene calls are TRBV6-5 and TRBJ2-4, with D possibly being TRBD1 (5 bases). V gave up 8 bases and J gave up 4 bases, with 15 bases separating them. From germline, CDR1 is MNHEY and CDR2 SVGAGI. The CDR3 totals 14 residues. The CDR3 here is CASRNPRQKNIQYF. DNA for the CDR3: TGTGCCAGCCGTAACCCCAGACAGAAAAACATTCAGTACTTC.

The gene calls are TRBV25-1 and TRBJ2-3; D uncertain. V dropped 4 bases and J dropped 6 bases, with 11 bases sitting between them. This CDR3 comprises 13 residues. Looked up from germline, CDR1 is MGHDK and CDR2 is SYGVNS. Here the CDR3 DNA reads TGTGCCAGCAGTGCTCGACCCGCCGATACGCAGTATTTT. Translating it yields CASSARPADTQYF. Together with reference TRBV25-1 and TRBJ2-3, the CDR3 gives the full variable domain: EADIYQTPRYLVIGTGKKITLECSQTMGHDKMYWYQQDPGMELHLIHYSYGVNSTEKGDLSSESTVSRIRTEHFPLTLESARPSHTSQYLCASSARPADTQYFGPGTRLTVL.